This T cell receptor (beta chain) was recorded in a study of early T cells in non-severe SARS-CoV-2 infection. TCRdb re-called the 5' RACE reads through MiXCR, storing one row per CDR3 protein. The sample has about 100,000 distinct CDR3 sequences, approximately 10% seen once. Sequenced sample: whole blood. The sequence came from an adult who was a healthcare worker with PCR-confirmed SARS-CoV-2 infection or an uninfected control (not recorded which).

CDR3 residues: CASSLFGTEGAFF. The CDR3 DNA is TGTGCCAGCAGCTTGTTTGGGACTGAAGGGGCTTTCTTT. The chain couples TRBV5-5 to TRBJ1-1, with D perhaps matching TRBD1 (5 bases). This CDR3 has 13 residues. Germline V lookup: CDR1 SGHKS, CDR2 YYEKEE (reference sequence). The V end was cut by 1 base, the J end by 11 bases, with 15 bases between.